Below are 3 T cell receptor beta chains sequenced from a single sample in a study of T cell responses to AZD1222 COVID-19 vaccine. Some clones are missing from TCRdb's copy, which holds only in-frame ones; the method was immunoSEQ multiplex PCR. The sample shows approximately 120,000 clones, roughly 90% of them seen only once. This material consisted of peripheral blood, taken on day 0 of AZD1222 vaccination. These receptors came from an adult in good health.

This chain connects TRBV7-9 to TRBJ2-1, with D possibly TRBD2 on 6 matching bases. Germline CDR1 is SEHNR and CDR2 is FQNEAQ (reference sequence). This CDR3 region has 13 residues. Deletions cut 1 base from V and 9 bases from J, with 10 bases between. CDR3 in DNA: TGTGCCAGCAGCTTAGTGGGAGGCGGTGAGCAGTTCTTC. It translates to CASSLVGGGEQFF.

As DNA, the CDR3 is TGTGCCAGTAGTAGGACAGGGGTCGCCACCGGGGAGCTGTTTTTT. Its translation is CASSRTGVATGELFF. The chain links TRBV19 to TRBJ2-2, with 9 nucleotides matching TRBD1. Germline V CDR1 and CDR2: LNHDA, SQIVND (reference sequence). The ends lost 4 bases at V and 4 bases at J; junction bases unmatched: 4. The CDR3 covers 15 residues.

The V call is TRBV28, the J call TRBJ1-5; D is undetermined. This CDR3 contains 14 residues. From germline, CDR1 is MDHEN and CDR2 SYDVKM. Trimming removed 7 bases from V and 2 bases from J, with 12 bases in between. CDR3 protein: CASNEGAGNQPQHF. The CDR3 DNA reads TGTGCCAGCAATGAGGGCGCCGGCAATCAGCCCCAGCATTTT.